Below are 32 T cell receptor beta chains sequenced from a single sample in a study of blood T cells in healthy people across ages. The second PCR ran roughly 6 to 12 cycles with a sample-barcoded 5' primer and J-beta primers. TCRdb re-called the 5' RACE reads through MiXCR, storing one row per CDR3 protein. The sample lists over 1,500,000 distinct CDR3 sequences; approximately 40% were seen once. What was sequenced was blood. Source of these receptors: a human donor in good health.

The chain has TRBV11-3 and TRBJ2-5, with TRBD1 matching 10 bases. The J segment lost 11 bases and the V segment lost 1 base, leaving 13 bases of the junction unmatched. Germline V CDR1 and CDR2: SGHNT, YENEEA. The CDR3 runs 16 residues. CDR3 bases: TGTGCCAGCAGCTTAGGAACCGGGACAGGGGACGGGGAGCAGTACTTC. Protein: CASSLGTGTGDGEQYF.

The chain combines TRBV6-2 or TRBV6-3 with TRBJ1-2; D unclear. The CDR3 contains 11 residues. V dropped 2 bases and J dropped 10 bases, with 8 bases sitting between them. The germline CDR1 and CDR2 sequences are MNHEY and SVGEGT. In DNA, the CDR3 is TGTGCCAGCAGTTACCCTACTGACTACACCTTC. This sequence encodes CASSYPTDYTF.

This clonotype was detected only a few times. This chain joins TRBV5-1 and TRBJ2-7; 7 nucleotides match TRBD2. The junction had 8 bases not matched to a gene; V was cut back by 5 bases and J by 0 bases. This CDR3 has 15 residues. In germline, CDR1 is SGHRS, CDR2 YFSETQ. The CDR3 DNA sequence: TGCGCCAGCAGGGGAAGCGGGGATAACTCCTACGAGCAGTACTTC. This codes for CASRGSGDNSYEQYF. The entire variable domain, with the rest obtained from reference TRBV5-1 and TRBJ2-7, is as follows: KAGVTQTPRYLIKTRGQQVTLSCSPISGHRSVSWYQQTPGQGLQFLFEYFSETQRNKGNFPGRFSGRQFSNSRSEMNVSTLELGDSALYLCASRGSGDNSYEQYFGPGTRLTVT.

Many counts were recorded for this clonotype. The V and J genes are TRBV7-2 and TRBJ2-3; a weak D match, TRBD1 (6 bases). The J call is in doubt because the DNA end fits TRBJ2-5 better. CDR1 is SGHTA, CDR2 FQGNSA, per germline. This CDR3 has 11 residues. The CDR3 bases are TGTGCCAGCAGGTCAGGGGACACCCAGTACTTC. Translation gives CASRSGDTQYF.

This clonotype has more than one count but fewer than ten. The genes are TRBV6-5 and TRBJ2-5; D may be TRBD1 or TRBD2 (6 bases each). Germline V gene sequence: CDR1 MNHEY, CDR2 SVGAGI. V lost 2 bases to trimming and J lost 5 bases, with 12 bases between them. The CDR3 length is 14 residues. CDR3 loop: CASSYGGGPETQYF. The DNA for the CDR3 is TGTGCCAGCAGTTACGGAGGGGGGCCGGAGACCCAGTACTTC.

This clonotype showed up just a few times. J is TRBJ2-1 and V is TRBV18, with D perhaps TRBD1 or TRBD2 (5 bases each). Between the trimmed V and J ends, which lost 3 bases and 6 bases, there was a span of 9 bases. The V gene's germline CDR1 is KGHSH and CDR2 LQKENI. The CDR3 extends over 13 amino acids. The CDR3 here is CASSPPGLNEQFF. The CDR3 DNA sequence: TGTGCCAGCTCACCGCCGGGGCTCAATGAGCAGTTCTTC.

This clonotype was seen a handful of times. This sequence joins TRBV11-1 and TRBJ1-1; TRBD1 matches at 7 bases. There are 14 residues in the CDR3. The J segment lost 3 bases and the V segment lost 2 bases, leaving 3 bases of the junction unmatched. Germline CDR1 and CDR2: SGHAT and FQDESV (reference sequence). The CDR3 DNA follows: TGTGCCAGCAGCTTAACAGGGGATGACACTGAAGCTTTCTTT. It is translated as CASSLTGDDTEAFF.

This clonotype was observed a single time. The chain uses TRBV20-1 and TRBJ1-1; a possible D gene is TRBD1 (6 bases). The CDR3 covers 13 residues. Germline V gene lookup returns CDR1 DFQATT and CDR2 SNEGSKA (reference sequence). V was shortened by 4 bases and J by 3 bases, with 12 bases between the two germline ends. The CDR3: CSAMPGADTEAFF. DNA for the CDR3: TGCAGTGCTATGCCGGGGGCGGACACTGAAGCTTTCTTT.

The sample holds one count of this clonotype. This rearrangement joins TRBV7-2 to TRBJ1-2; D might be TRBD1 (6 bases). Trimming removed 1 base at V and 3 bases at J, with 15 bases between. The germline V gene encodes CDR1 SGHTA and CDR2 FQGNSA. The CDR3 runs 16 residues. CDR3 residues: CASSLVPGAGDYGYTF. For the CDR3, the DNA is TGTGCCAGCAGCTTAGTCCCGGGGGCGGGGGACTATGGCTACACCTTC.

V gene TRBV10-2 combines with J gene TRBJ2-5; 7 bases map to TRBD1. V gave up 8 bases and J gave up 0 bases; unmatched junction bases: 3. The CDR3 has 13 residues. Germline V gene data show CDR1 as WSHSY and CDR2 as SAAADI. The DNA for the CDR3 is TGCGCCAGCTGGGGACAGAACCAAGAGACCCAGTACTTC. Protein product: CASWGQNQETQYF.

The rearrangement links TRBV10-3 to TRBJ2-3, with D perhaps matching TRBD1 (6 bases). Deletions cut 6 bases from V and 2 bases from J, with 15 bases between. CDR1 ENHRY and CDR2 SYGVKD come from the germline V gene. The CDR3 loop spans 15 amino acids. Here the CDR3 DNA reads TGTGCCATCAGGGCCAGGGGCTCAGCCACAGATACGCAGTATTTT. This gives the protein CAIRARGSATDTQYF.

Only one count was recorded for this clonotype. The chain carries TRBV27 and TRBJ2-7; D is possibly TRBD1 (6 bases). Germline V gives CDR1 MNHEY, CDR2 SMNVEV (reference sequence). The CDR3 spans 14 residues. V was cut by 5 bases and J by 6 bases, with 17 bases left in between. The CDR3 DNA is TGTGCCAGCAGTACCACAGGGATCCGAATCGAGCAGTACTTC. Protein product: CASSTTGIRIEQYF.

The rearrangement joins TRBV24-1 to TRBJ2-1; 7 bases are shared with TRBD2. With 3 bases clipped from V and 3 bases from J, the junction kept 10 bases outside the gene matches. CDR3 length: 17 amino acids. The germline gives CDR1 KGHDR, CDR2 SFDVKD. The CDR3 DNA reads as TGTGCCACCAGTGATCGTCAAGCGGGGAGGCTCTACAATGAGCAGTTCTTC. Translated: CATSDRQAGRLYNEQFF.

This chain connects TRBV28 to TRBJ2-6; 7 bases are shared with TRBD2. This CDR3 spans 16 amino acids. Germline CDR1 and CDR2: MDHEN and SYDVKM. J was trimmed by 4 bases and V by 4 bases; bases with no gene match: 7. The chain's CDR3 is CASSSGGVDGANVLTF. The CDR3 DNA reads TGTGCCAGCAGTTCGGGGGGAGTTGACGGGGCCAACGTCCTGACTTTC. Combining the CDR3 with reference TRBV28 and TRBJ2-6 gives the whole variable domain DVKVTQSSRYLVKRTGEKVFLECVQDMDHENMFWYRQDPGLGLRLIYFSYDVKMKEKGDIPEGYSVSREKKERFSLILESASTNQTSMYLCASSSGGVDGANVLTFGAGSRLTVL.

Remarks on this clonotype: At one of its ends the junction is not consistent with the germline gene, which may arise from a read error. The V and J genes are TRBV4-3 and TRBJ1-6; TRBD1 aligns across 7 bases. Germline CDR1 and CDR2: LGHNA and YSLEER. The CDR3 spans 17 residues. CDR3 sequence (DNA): TGCGCCAGCGGCCAAGATCCGGGGACAGTGCCTAATTCACCCCTCCACTTT. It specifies CASGQDPGTVPNSPLHF.

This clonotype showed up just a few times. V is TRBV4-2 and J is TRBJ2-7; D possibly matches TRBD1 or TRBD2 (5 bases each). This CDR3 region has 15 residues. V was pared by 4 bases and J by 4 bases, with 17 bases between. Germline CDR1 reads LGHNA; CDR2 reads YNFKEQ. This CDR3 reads CASSRNRDLIYEQYF. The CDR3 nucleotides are TGTGCCAGCAGCCGCAACCGGGACCTCATATACGAGCAGTACTTC.

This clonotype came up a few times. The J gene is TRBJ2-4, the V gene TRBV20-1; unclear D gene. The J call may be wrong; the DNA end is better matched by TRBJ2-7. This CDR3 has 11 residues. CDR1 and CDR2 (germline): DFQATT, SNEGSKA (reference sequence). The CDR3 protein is CSAILSDEQYF. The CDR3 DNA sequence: TGCAGTGCAATCCTCTCAGACGAGCAGTACTTC.

Here the CDR3 DNA reads TGTGCCACCAGTAAGTTGGATAGCAATCAGCCCCAGCATTTT. Residues: CATSKLDSNQPQHF. This rearrangement joins TRBV24-1 to TRBJ1-5; the D is unclear. The ends were cut back, 6 bases at V and 0 bases at J, with 8 bases in the middle. The length of the CDR3 is 14 residues. Germline V lookup: CDR1 KGHDR, CDR2 SFDVKD.

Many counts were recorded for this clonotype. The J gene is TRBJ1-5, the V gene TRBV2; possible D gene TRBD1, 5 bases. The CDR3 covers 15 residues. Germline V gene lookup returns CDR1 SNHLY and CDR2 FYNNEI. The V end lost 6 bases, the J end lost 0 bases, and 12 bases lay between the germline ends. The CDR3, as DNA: TGTGCCAGCAGCCTGGGACCGCTTAGCAATCAGCCCCAGCATTTT. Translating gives CASSLGPLSNQPQHF.

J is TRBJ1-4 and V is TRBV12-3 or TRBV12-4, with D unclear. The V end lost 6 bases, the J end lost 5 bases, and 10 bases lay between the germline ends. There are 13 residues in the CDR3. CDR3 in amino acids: CASRWDYNEKLFF. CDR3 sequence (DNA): TGTGCCAGCAGGTGGGATTACAATGAAAAACTGTTTTTT.

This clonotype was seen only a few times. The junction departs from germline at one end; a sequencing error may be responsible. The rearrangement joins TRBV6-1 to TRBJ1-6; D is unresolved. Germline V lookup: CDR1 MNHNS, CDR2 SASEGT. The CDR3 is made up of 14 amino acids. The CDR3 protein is CASRLYTVNSSLHF. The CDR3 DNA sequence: TGTGCCAGCAGGCTTTACACCGTTAATTCATCCCTCCACTTT.

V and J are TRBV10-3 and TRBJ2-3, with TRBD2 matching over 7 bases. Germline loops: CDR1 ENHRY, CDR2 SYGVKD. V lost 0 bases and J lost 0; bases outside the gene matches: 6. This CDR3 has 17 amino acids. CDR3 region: CAISESEAGLSTDTQYF. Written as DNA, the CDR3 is TGTGCCATCAGTGAGTCCGAAGCGGGGCTCAGCACAGATACGCAGTATTTT.

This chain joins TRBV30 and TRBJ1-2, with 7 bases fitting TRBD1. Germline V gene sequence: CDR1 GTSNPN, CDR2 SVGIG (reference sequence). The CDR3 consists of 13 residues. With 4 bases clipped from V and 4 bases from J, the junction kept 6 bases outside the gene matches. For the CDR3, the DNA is TGTGCCTGGAACCGTGGACAGGTCTATGGCTACACCTTC. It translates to CAWNRGQVYGYTF.

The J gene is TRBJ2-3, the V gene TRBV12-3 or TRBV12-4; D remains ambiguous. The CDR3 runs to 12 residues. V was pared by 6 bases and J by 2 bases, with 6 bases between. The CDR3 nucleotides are TGTGCCAGCAGACACGACACAGATACGCAGTATTTT. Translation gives CASRHDTDTQYF.

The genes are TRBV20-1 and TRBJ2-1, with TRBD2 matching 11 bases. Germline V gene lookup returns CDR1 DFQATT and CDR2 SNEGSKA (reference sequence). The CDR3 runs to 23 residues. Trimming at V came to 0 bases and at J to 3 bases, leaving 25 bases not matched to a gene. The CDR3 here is CSARETSGLLAGEPRGYYNEQFF. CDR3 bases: TGCAGTGCTAGAGAGACCTCTGGGCTACTAGCGGGGGAGCCAAGGGGGTACTACAATGAGCAGTTCTTC.

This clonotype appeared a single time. CDR3 in amino acids: CASSLGQGYLQPQHF. DNA of the CDR3: TGTGCCAGCAGCTTGGGACAGGGCTACCTTCAGCCCCAGCATTTT. The chain uses TRBV6-6 and TRBJ1-5; 9 bases line up with TRBD1. CDR1 MNHNY and CDR2 SVGAGI come from the germline V gene (reference sequence). The CDR3 is 15 residues long. Trimming removed 6 bases from V and 6 bases from J; junction bases left unmatched: 9.

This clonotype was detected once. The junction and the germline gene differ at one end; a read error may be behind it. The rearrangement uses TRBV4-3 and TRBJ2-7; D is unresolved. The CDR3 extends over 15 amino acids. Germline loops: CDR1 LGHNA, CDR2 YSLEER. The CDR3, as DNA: TGCGCCCGCAGCCAAGATATAGGGATCTCCTACGAGCAGTACTTC. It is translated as CARSQDIGISYEQYF.

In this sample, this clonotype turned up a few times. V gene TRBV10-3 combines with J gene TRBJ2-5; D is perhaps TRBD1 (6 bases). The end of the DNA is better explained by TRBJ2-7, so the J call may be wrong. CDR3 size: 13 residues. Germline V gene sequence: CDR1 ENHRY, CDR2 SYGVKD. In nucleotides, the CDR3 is TGTGCCATCAGTGAGGGATACAGGGCCGAGCAGTACTTC. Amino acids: CAISEGYRAEQYF.

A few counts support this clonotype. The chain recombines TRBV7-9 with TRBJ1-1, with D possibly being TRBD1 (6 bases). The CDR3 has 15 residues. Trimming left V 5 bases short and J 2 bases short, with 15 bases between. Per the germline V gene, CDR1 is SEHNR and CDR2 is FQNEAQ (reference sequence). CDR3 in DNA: TGTGCCAGCAGCCCCCGAGGGGGGAGAAACACTGAAGCTTTCTTT. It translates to CASSPRGGRNTEAFF.

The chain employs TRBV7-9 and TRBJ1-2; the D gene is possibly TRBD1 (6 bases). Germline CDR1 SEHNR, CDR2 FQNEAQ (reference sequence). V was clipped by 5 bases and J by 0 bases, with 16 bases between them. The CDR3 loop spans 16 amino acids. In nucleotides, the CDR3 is TGTGCCAGCAGCCCAGAGGGGGAGGGCCCTAACTATGGCTACACCTTC. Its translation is CASSPEGEGPNYGYTF.

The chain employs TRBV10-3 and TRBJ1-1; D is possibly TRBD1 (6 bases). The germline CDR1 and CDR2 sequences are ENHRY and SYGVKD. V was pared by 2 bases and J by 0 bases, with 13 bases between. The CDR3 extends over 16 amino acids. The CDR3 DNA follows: TGTGCCATCAGTGAGAGGCAGGGGCGGATGAACACTGAAGCTTTCTTT. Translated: CAISERQGRMNTEAFF.

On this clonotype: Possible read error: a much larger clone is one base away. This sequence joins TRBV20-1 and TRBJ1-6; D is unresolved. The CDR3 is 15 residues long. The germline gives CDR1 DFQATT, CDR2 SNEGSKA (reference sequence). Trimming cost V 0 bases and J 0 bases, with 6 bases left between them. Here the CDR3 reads CSAREPGSYNSPLHF. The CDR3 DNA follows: TGCAGTGCTAGAGAACCTGGCTCCTATAATTCACCCCTCCACTTT.